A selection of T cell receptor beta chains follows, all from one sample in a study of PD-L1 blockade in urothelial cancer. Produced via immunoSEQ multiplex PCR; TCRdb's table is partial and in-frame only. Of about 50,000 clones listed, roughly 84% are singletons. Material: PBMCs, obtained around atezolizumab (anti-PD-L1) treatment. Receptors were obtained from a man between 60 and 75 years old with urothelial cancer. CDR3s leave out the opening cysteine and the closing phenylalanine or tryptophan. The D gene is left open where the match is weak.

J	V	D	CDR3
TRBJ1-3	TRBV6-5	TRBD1	ASSTLGQGYTIY
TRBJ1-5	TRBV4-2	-	ASSQDPGVYNQPQH
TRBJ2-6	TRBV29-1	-	SVAPGSGANVLT
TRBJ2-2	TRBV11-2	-	ASSPGQRNTGELF
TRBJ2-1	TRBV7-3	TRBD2	ASSPTSAVYNEQF
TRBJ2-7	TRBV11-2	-	ASSLVPDRSYEQY
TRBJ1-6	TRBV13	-	ASSLGQNSPLH
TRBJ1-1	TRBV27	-	ASSPPEMTEAF
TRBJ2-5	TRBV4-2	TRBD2	ASSTRGSGGTQY
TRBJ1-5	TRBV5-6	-	ASSPSSGRGNQPQH
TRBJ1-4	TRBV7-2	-	ASSLSATNEKLF
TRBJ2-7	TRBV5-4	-	ASSFGSEDAYEQY